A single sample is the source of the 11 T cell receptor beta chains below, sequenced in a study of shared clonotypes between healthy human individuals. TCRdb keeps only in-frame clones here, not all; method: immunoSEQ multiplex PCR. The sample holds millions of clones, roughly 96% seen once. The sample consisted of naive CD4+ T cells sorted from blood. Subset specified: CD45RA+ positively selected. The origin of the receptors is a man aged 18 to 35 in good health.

CDR3 residues: CASSSAQYRQGGEKLFF. The CDR3 DNA reads as TGTGCCAGCAGTTCCGCACAGTACCGACAGGGTGGGGAAAAACTGTTTTTT. The chain carries TRBV27 and TRBJ1-4; TRBD1 aligns across 7 bases. This CDR3 has 17 residues. J lost 8 bases, V lost 4 bases, and 16 bases had no gene match. The germline CDR1 and CDR2 sequences are MNHEY and SMNVEV (reference sequence).

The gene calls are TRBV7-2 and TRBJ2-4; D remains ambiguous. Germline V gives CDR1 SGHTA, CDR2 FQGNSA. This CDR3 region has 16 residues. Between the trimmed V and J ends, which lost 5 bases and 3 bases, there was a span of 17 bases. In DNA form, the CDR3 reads TGTGCCAGCAGCCCCGACCCACTCCCGGGCAAAAACATTCAGTACTTC. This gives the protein CASSPDPLPGKNIQYF. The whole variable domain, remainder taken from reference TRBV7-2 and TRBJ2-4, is GAGVSQSPSNKVTEKGKDVELRCDPISGHTALYWYRQSLGQGLEFLIYFQGNSAPDKSGLPSDRFSAERTGGSVSTLTIQRTQQEDSAVYLCASSPDPLPGKNIQYFGAGTRLSVL.

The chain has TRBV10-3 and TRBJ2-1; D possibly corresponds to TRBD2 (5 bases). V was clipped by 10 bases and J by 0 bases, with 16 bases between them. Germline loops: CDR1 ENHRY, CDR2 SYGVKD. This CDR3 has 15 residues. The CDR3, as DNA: TGTGCCACAGCCCCCGACCGGGGCTCCTACAATGAGCAGTTCTTC. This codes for CATAPDRGSYNEQFF.

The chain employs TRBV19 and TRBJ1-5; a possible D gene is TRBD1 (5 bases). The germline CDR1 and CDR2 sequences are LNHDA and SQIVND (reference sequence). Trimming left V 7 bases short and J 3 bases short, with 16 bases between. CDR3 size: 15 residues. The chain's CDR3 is CASTRLQGSNQPQHF. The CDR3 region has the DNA TGTGCCAGTACCAGACTCCAGGGTTCCAATCAGCCCCAGCATTTT.

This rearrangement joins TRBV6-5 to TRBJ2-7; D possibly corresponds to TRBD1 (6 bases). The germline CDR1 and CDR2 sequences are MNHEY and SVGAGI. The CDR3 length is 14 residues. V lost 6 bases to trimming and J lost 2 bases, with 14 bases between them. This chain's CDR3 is CASSPPGQPYEQYF. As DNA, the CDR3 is TGTGCCAGCAGCCCTCCGGGACAACCCTACGAGCAGTACTTC.

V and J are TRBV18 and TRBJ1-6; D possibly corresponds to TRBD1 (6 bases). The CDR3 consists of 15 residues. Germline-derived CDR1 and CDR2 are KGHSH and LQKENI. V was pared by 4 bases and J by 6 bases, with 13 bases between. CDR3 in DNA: TGTGCCAGCTCACTTACGGGACAACGTAATTCACCCCTCCACTTT. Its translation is CASSLTGQRNSPLHF. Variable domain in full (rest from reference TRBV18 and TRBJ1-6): NAGVMQNPRHLVRRRGQEARLRCSPMKGHSHVYWYRQLPEEGLKFMVYLQKENIIDESGMPKERFSAEFPKEGPSILRIQQVVRGDSAAYFCASSLTGQRNSPLHFGNGTRLTVT.

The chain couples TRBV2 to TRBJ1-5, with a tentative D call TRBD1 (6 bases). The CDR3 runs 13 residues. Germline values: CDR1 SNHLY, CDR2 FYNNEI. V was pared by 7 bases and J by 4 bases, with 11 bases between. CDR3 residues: CASNPGVNQPQHF. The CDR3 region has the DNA TGTGCCAGCAATCCAGGGGTAAATCAGCCCCAGCATTTT.

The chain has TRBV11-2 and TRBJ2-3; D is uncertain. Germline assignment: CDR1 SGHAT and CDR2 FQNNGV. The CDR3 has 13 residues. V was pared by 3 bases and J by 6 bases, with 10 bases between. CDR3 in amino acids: CASSLISTDTQYF. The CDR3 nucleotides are TGTGCCAGCAGCTTGATTTCCACTGATACGCAGTATTTT. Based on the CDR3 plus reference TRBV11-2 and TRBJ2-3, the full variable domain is EAGVAQSPRYKIIEKRQSVAFWCNPISGHATLYWYQQILGQGPKLLIQFQNNGVVDDSQLPKDRFSAERLKGVDSTLKIQPAKLEDSAVYLCASSLISTDTQYFGPGTRLTVL.

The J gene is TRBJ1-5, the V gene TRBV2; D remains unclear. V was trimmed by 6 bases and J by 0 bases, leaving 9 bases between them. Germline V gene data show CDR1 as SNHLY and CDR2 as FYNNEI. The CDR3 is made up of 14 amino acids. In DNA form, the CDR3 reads TGTGCCAGCAGCTACCTTTATAGCAATCAGCCCCAGCATTTT. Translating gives CASSYLYSNQPQHF.

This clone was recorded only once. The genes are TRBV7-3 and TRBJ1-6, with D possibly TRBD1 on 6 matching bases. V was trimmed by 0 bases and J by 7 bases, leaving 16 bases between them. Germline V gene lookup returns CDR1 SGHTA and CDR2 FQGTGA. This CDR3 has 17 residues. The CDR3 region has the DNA TGTGCCAGCAGCTTAACGTTAAGGGGGGCTGGGAATTCACCCCTCCACTTT. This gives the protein CASSLTLRGAGNSPLHF.

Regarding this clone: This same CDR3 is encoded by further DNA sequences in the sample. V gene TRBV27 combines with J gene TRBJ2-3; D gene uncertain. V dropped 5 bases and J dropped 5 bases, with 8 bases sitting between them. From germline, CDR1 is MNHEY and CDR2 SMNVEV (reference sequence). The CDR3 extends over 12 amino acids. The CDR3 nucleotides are TGTGCCAGCAGTCTGGCAGGAGATACGCAGTATTTT. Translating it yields CASSLAGDTQYF.